This entry lists 32 T cell receptor beta chains sequenced from one sample in a study of T cell repertoires in cytomegalovirus infection (dated by TCRdb to between 2019 and 2020). Sequenced using an Illumina HiSeq 1500. TCRdb took the public reads, trimmed them with fastp at Q25, ran MiXCR for clone calling and kept in-frame beta chains. A single entry per CDR3 protein holds the most common genes and DNA from its merged rows. The sample profile shows around 530,000 distinct CDR3 sequences; roughly 29% of them were found once. Under 15% of the sample lies in the top ten. The material sequenced was PBMCs. The receptors stem from a human donor in good health (CMV status not recorded). Some clones in this sample may be carry-over from other donors' samples.

This rearrangement joins TRBV28 to TRBJ1-1; TRBD1 agrees at 9 bases. The CDR3 totals 13 residues. CDR1 and CDR2 from the germline V gene are MDHEN and SYDVKM. With V trimmed by 7 bases and J by 5 bases, 5 bases remained unmatched. This CDR3 is CASTTGTGTEAFF. In DNA form, the CDR3 reads TGTGCCAGCACGACCGGGACAGGGACTGAAGCTTTCTTT.

This clonotype was observed at least ten times. The CDR3 protein is CASSLGGSTEAFF. The CDR3 DNA reads TGTGCCAGCAGCTTAGGCGGGTCAACTGAAGCTTTCTTT. V and J are TRBV7-8 and TRBJ1-1; D is uncertain. Germline values: CDR1 SGHVS, CDR2 FQNEAQ. The CDR3 consists of 13 residues. V was clipped by 1 base and J by 5 bases, with 8 bases between them.

The chain has TRBV12-3 or TRBV12-4 and TRBJ1-2, with TRBD1 identical over 7 bases. The CDR3 consists of 15 residues. The V segment lost 2 bases and the J segment 0 bases; nucleotides outside the gene matches: 3. The CDR3 loop reads CASSLSGTANYGYTF. In DNA form, the CDR3 reads TGTGCCAGCAGTTTATCCGGGACAGCTAACTATGGCTACACCTTC.

With respect to this clonotype: The junction departs from the called germline gene at one end, perhaps through a read error. The V and J genes are TRBV7-2 and TRBJ2-3, with 8 nucleotides matching TRBD2. Per the germline V gene, CDR1 is SGHTA and CDR2 is FQGNSA. The CDR3 is 15 residues long. The CDR3 DNA follows: TGTGCCAGCAGCTACTCACGGGAGGGTTGGAATGCGCAGTCTTTT. It specifies CASSYSREGWNAQSF. The complete variable domain, with remaining parts taken from reference TRBV7-2 and TRBJ2-3, reads GAGVSQSPSNKVTEKGKDVELRCDPISGHTALYWYRQSLGQGLEFLIYFQGNSAPDKSGLPSDRFSAERTGGSVSTLTIQRTQQEDSAVYLCASSYSREGWNAQSFGPGTRLTVL.

This clonotype was seen at least ten times. The genes are TRBV7-2 and TRBJ2-5; TRBD2 aligns across 10 bases. This CDR3 is built from 16 residues. Trimming cost V 1 base and J 4 bases; bases outside gene matches: 6. Germline CDR1 reads SGHTA; CDR2 reads FQGNSA. The CDR3 spells CASSLESGRAGETQYF. The CDR3 region has the DNA TGTGCCAGCAGCTTAGAAAGCGGGAGGGCCGGAGAGACCCAGTACTTC.

This clonotype was picked up many times. The V and J genes are TRBV7-2 and TRBJ2-6; no clear D gene. Trimming took 7 bases from V and 1 from J, leaving 8 bases between them. CDR3 length equals 14 residues. Germline CDR1 is SGHTA and CDR2 is FQGNSA. This CDR3 is CASTSFSGANVLTF. CDR3 nucleotide sequence: TGTGCCAGCACCAGTTTTTCTGGGGCCAACGTCCTGACTTTC.

This clonotype occurred many times. The rearrangement links TRBV6-2 or TRBV6-3 to TRBJ2-1, with 11 bases identical to TRBD2. V dropped 2 bases and J dropped 6; count of bases not matched to a gene: 9. The CDR3 loop spans 17 amino acids. Per germline, CDR1 MNHEY and CDR2 SVGEGT. The CDR3 DNA is TGTGCCAGCAGTTACGAGGTCCTAGCGGGAGGAGGCAATGAGCAGTTCTTC. Its protein product is CASSYEVLAGGGNEQFF.

The CDR3: CASSKGLSPETQYF. CDR3 in DNA: TGTGCCAGCAGCAAAGGACTCTCCCCGGAGACCCAGTACTTC. This chain connects TRBV5-6 to TRBJ2-5, with a weak D call TRBD2 (5 bases). V lost 4 bases and J lost 5, with 15 bases in between. This CDR3 region has 14 residues. In germline, CDR1 is SGHDT, CDR2 YYEEEE.

Only a few counts were recorded for this clonotype. With a much larger clone just one base away, this may be a read error. The chain joins TRBV11-2 to TRBJ2-3, with 13 positions matching TRBD2. The trim removed 3 bases at V and 5 bases at J, leaving 2 bases unmatched. The CDR3 is 15 residues long. Germline lookup yields CDR1 SGHAT and CDR2 FQNNGV. The chain's CDR3 is CASSLRLAGGDTQYF. The CDR3 DNA reads TGTGCCAGCAGCTTGAGACTAGCGGGAGGAGATACGCAGTATTTT. The full variable domain, rest sourced from reference TRBV11-2 and TRBJ2-3, is EAGVAQSPRYKIIEKRQSVAFWCNPISGHATLYWYQQILGQGPKLLIQFQNNGVVDDSQLPKDRFSAERLKGVDSTLKIQPAKLEDSAVYLCASSLRLAGGDTQYFGPGTRLTVL.

This chain joins TRBV12-3 or TRBV12-4 and TRBJ1-2; D ambiguous. The CDR3 length is 13 residues. The V gene lost 5 bases and the J gene lost 5 bases, with 12 bases spanning the gap. CDR3 bases: TGTGCCAGCAGTCCTAATCCAGGTTATGGCTACACCTTC. Translating gives CASSPNPGYGYTF.

This clonotype was found a few times. This chain links TRBV4-3 with TRBJ1-1; a possible D gene is TRBD1 (6 bases). The CDR3 is 12 residues long. Germline V CDR1 and CDR2: LGHNA, YSLEER. Trimming took 4 bases from V and 8 from J, leaving 11 bases between them. DNA for the CDR3: TGCGCCAGCAGCCGAGTACAGGGAGAAGCTTTCTTT. It specifies CASSRVQGEAFF.

This clonotype was detected only a few times. The chain recombines TRBV5-1 with TRBJ2-7; TRBD1 aligns across 9 bases. The V gene's germline CDR1 is SGHRS and CDR2 YFSETQ. Germline trimming cut 3 bases from V and 3 bases from J; bases unmatched to any gene: 1. CDR3 length: 13 residues. CDR3 region: CASSWTGDYEQYF. For the CDR3, the DNA is TGCGCCAGCAGCTGGACAGGGGACTACGAGCAGTACTTC.

The chain carries TRBV12-3 or TRBV12-4 and TRBJ2-2, with 10 nucleotides matching TRBD1. This CDR3 is built from 15 residues. The J segment lost 4 bases and the V segment lost 6 bases, leaving 5 bases of the junction unmatched. CDR3 DNA sequence: TGTGCCAGCAGAACCGGGACAGGGGTCACCGGGGAGCTGTTTTTT. Translated, it gives CASRTGTGVTGELFF.

This clonotype was found a few times. The chain joins TRBV4-2 to TRBJ1-1; D remains ambiguous. The germline V gene has CDR1 LGHNA and CDR2 YNFKEQ. Trimming cost V 0 bases and J 1 base, with 6 bases left between them. The CDR3 has 14 residues. CDR3 in amino acids: CASSQEARNTEAFF. CDR3 bases: TGTGCCAGCAGCCAAGAGGCCCGGAACACTGAAGCTTTCTTT.

This clonotype appeared once. With a much larger clone just one base away, this may be a read error. For the CDR3, the DNA is TGTGCCAGCAGTGGGAGACTAGCGGGAGGGGATGAGCCCCAGTACTTC. This translates into CASSGRLAGGDEPQYF. The chain combines TRBV25-1 with TRBJ2-5, with 14 bases that match TRBD2. From germline, CDR1 is MGHDK and CDR2 SYGVNS. Unmatched junction bases numbered 10, after V lost 4 bases and J lost 9 bases. The CDR3 loop spans 16 amino acids.

The chain has TRBV7-2 and TRBJ2-3; D unclear. CDR1 SGHTA and CDR2 FQGNSA come from the germline V gene. The CDR3 has 12 residues. Trimming cost V 5 bases and J 8 bases, with 11 bases left between them. The CDR3 nucleotides read TGTGCCAGCAGCGTGGACCCAGGTACGCAGTATTTT. It yields the protein CASSVDPGTQYF.

The rearrangement links TRBV3-1 to TRBJ2-7; perhaps TRBD2 as D (5 bases). Germline CDR1 is LGHDT and CDR2 is YNNKEL (reference sequence). The CDR3 contains 15 residues. The ends were cut back, 4 bases at V and 2 bases at J, with 15 bases in the middle. CDR3 DNA sequence: TGTGCCAGCAGCCCGTATGCGGACGGGACCTACGAGCAGTACTTC. The encoded protein is CASSPYADGTYEQYF.

This clonotype was seen repeatedly, ten times or more. The chain links TRBV7-2 to TRBJ2-1; TRBD2 aligns across 7 bases. This CDR3 has 15 residues. J lost 6 bases, V lost 1 base, and 6 bases had no gene match. Germline V gene data show CDR1 as SGHTA and CDR2 as FQGNSA. CDR3: CASSLGGGSANEQFF. Here the CDR3 DNA reads TGTGCCAGCAGCTTAGGTGGCGGGAGTGCCAATGAGCAGTTCTTC. Full variable domain (missing parts from reference TRBV7-2 and TRBJ2-1): GAGVSQSPSNKVTEKGKDVELRCDPISGHTALYWYRQSLGQGLEFLIYFQGNSAPDKSGLPSDRFSAERTGGSVSTLTIQRTQQEDSAVYLCASSLGGGSANEQFFGPGTRLTVL.

V gene TRBV2 combines with J gene TRBJ1-5; D unclear. With 8 bases removed from V and 0 bases from J, the gap between germline ends came to 11 bases. Germline V gene lookup returns CDR1 SNHLY and CDR2 FYNNEI. There are 14 residues in the CDR3. The CDR3 is CASGRPYSNQPQHF. CDR3 bases: TGTGCCAGCGGCAGGCCCTATAGCAATCAGCCCCAGCATTTT.

This clonotype was found many times. V gene TRBV7-8 combines with J gene TRBJ2-1; 9 bases align to TRBD1. The V and J ends lost 7 bases and 8 bases, in that order; junction bases with no gene match: 3. This CDR3 is 12 amino acids long. Germline V gives CDR1 SGHVS, CDR2 FQNEAQ. This CDR3 is CASKDRGYEQFF. The CDR3 coding sequence is TGTGCCAGCAAGGACAGGGGCTATGAGCAGTTCTTC. Variable domain in full (rest from reference TRBV7-8 and TRBJ2-1): GAGVSQSPRYKVAKRGQDVALRCDPISGHVSLFWYQQALGQGPEFLTYFQNEAQLDKSGLPSDRFFAERPEGSVSTLKIQRTQQEDSAVYLCASKDRGYEQFFGPGTRLTVL.

This chain joins TRBV12-3 or TRBV12-4 and TRBJ2-3; 8 bases agree with TRBD2. The length of the CDR3 is 16 residues. J gave up 2 bases and V 7 bases, and 11 bases lay outside the gene matches. CDR3 sequence reads: CASNPGLTSDTDTQYF. For the CDR3, the DNA is TGTGCCAGCAATCCCGGCTTGACTAGCGACACAGATACGCAGTATTTT.

The sample holds one count of this clonotype. The V gene is TRBV19, the J gene TRBJ1-1, with D possibly being TRBD1 (5 bases). The CDR3 spans 16 residues. Per germline, CDR1 LNHDA and CDR2 SQIVND (reference sequence). Trimming left V 3 bases short and J 0 bases short, with 14 bases between. CDR3 sequence reads: CASSIEPGRLNTEAFF. The CDR3 DNA follows: TGTGCCAGTAGTATCGAACCAGGGAGGTTGAACACTGAAGCTTTCTTT.

This clonotype has more than one count but fewer than ten. The genes are TRBV7-9 and TRBJ1-2, with D maybe TRBD1 (6 bases). The CDR3 spans 15 residues. The germline gives CDR1 SEHNR, CDR2 FQNEAQ (reference sequence). V was shortened by 0 bases and J by 6 bases, with 14 bases between the two germline ends. In nucleotides, the CDR3 is TGTGCCAGCAGCTTAGCCAGGGCTGGGGGCGATGGCTACACCTTC. It is translated as CASSLARAGGDGYTF. The variable domain in full, completed from reference TRBV7-9 and TRBJ1-2, reads DTGVSQNPRHKITKRGQNVTFRCDPISEHNRLYWYRQTLGQGPEFLTYFQNEAQLEKSRLLSDRFSAERPKGSFSTLEIQRTEQGDSAMYLCASSLARAGGDGYTFGSGTRLTVV.

V gene TRBV19 combines with J gene TRBJ2-1; 10 nucleotides line up with TRBD2. From germline, CDR1 is LNHDA and CDR2 SQIVND (reference sequence). Trimming took 4 bases from V and 2 from J; bases not matched to a gene: 2. The CDR3 length is 15 residues. The DNA of the CDR3 is TGTGCCAGTAGTACAGGGACTAGCGCCTACAATGAGCAGTTCTTC. Protein: CASSTGTSAYNEQFF.

The chain is built from TRBV19 and TRBJ1-2; 7 nucleotides match TRBD1. After removal of 3 bases from V and 12 bases from J, the junction contained 10 bases not matched to a gene. CDR1 is LNHDA and CDR2 is SQIVND in the germline V gene (reference sequence). The CDR3 is made up of 13 amino acids. The CDR3 DNA reads as TGTGCCAGTAGTATTATCCCAGGACAGGTCCACACCTTC. Translating gives CASSIIPGQVHTF.

This clonotype was seen a handful of times. The chain employs TRBV11-1 and TRBJ2-1; D gene unclear. The germline CDR1 and CDR2 sequences are SGHAT and FQDESV (reference sequence). Between the trimmed V and J ends, which lost 3 bases and 4 bases, there was a span of 10 bases. The length of the CDR3 is 14 residues. The CDR3 sequence is CASSLDDQYNEQFF. CDR3 coding DNA: TGTGCCAGCAGCTTGGACGACCAGTACAATGAGCAGTTCTTC.

In its sample, this clonotype was seen a few times. CDR3 loop: CASSASTGWYEQYV. The CDR3 DNA reads as TGTGCCAGCAGCGCCTCGACAGGGTGGTACGAGCAGTACGTC. The chain employs TRBV7-2 and TRBJ2-7; 7 nucleotides align to TRBD1. With 5 bases clipped from V and 4 bases from J, the junction kept 8 bases outside the gene matches. Germline V gives CDR1 SGHTA, CDR2 FQGNSA. The CDR3 has 14 amino acids.

V gene TRBV18 combines with J gene TRBJ2-3; TRBD1 aligns across 9 bases. Trimming cost V 5 bases and J 5 bases; bases outside gene matches: 2. The CDR3 is 13 amino acids. The germline gives CDR1 KGHSH, CDR2 LQKENI. CDR3 in amino acids: CASSSTGGDTQYF. Here the CDR3 DNA reads TGTGCCAGCTCATCGACAGGGGGAGATACGCAGTATTTT.

This chain connects TRBV24-1 to TRBJ2-1, with D possibly being TRBD1 or TRBD2 (5 bases each). V gave up 4 bases and J gave up 5 bases, with 14 bases separating them. In germline, CDR1 is KGHDR, CDR2 SFDVKD. The CDR3 runs to 15 residues. The CDR3 here is CATSDPGPKNNEQFF. CDR3 nucleotides: TGTGCCACCAGTGACCCGGGACCGAAAAACAATGAGCAGTTCTTC.

This clonotype was counted between two and nine times. This rearrangement joins TRBV28 to TRBJ1-1; possible D gene TRBD1, 6 bases. V lost 2 bases and J lost 4, with 11 bases in between. This CDR3 is 14 amino acids long. Germline CDR1 reads MDHEN; CDR2 reads SYDVKM. For the CDR3, the DNA is TGTGCCAGCAGTTTAAGGGGGGCGGTCACTGAAGCTTTCTTT. Protein: CASSLRGAVTEAFF.

This clonotype appeared many times. This chain connects TRBV7-3 to TRBJ2-2; unclear D gene. Germline V CDR1 and CDR2: SGHTA, FQGTGA. V lost 1 base and J lost 1, with 10 bases in between. This CDR3 is 16 amino acids long. The CDR3 nucleotides are TGTGCCAGCAGCTTAATGGCTAGGGTGAACACCGGGGAGCTGTTTTTT. Translation gives CASSLMARVNTGELFF.

This clonotype has ten or more counts. The CDR3 sequence is CASSFLARASQDQPQHF. The DNA of the CDR3 is TGTGCCAGCAGCTTTTTAGCAAGAGCAAGTCAGGATCAGCCCCAGCATTTT. The chain couples TRBV7-8 to TRBJ1-5, with no clear D. The V end was cut by 3 bases, the J end by 5 bases, with 20 bases between. CDR3 length: 17 amino acids. Germline V CDR1 and CDR2: SGHVS, FQNEAQ.